This entry lists 3 T cell receptor beta chains sequenced from one sample in a study of a mutant IDH1 vaccine in newly diagnosed glioma. As to time point: week 47, end of study. With topical imiquimod, each dose of the vaccine consisted of 300 ug of mutant IDH1 20-mer peptide. The antigens these receptors bind are not known. Libraries were prepared by immunoSEQ multiplex PCR; TCRdb keeps only in-frame clonotypes and omits some of them. The sample lists about 40,000 clones; around 82% were seen once. The sequences come from PBMCs, collected from a glioma patient whose treatment included an IDH1 peptide vaccine. These receptors were taken from a man in his late teens or twenties with glioma. Some clones in this sample may be carry-over from other donors' samples.

The chain employs TRBV6-6 and TRBJ2-5; TRBD1 is a possible D gene (6 bases). Germline CDR1 is MNHNY and CDR2 is SVGAGI (reference sequence). This CDR3 contains 13 residues. Trimming pared 2 bases from V and 2 bases from J, leaving 6 bases between. In DNA, the CDR3 is TGTGCCAGCAGTTACGGGACACAAGAGACCCAGTACTTC. Its protein product is CASSYGTQETQYF.

The chain couples TRBV18 to TRBJ1-3, with 9 nucleotides matching TRBD1. From germline, CDR1 is KGHSH and CDR2 LQKENI. The CDR3 spans 19 residues. J lost 0 bases, V lost 3 bases, and 12 bases had no gene match. Here the CDR3 DNA reads TGTGCCAGCTCACCCCGGACAGGGGTAGAGGTCCTCTCTGGAAACACCATATATTTT. Protein: CASSPRTGVEVLSGNTIYF. Drawing the rest from reference TRBV18 and TRBJ1-3, the complete variable domain is NAGVMQNPRHLVRRRGQEARLRCSPMKGHSHVYWYRQLPEEGLKFMVYLQKENIIDESGMPKERFSAEFPKEGPSILRIQQVVRGDSAAYFCASSPRTGVEVLSGNTIYFGEGSWLTVV.

The chain uses TRBV29-1 and TRBJ2-7; the D call may be TRBD1 or TRBD2 (6 bases each). Trimming pared 3 bases from V and 6 bases from J, leaving 12 bases between. Looked up from germline, CDR1 is SQVTM and CDR2 is ANQGSEA. The CDR3 is 12 amino acids. Here the CDR3 reads CSVEAGGLEQYF. In DNA form, the CDR3 reads TGCAGCGTTGAGGCCGGGGGCCTCGAGCAGTACTTC.